This TCR beta chain originates from a study of T-cell memory formation after mild COVID-19. Study-level findings and limits: Pre-infection memory showed some responding clones, and this suggested that cross-reactive memory joined. There was no confirmation that second-wave clones peaking on day 37 were SARS-CoV-2 specific.

Each CDR3 protein gets one entry after TCRdb re-called the 5' RACE reads with MiXCR. The sample contains more than 150,000 distinct CDR3 sequences, roughly 18% of which appear only once. Worth noting for this clonotype: The antigen is undetermined.

CDR1 and CDR2 (germline): KGHSH, LQKENI. CDR3 length equals 15 residues. Trimming pared 5 bases from V and 4 bases from J, leaving 17 bases between. The TCR comes from a man aged 18-30 years who had mild COVID-19 (a few samples of this study predate the infection). Cell type and time point are not known. Sequencing was performed on PBMCs or a T cell subset sorted from them (not recorded which). V and J are TRBV18 and TRBJ1-2; possible D gene TRBD1, 6 bases. CDR3 sequence (DNA): TGTGCCAGCTCAAAGCAAACAGGGCCAAGCTATGGCTACACCTTC. The encoded protein is CASSKQTGPSYGYTF.